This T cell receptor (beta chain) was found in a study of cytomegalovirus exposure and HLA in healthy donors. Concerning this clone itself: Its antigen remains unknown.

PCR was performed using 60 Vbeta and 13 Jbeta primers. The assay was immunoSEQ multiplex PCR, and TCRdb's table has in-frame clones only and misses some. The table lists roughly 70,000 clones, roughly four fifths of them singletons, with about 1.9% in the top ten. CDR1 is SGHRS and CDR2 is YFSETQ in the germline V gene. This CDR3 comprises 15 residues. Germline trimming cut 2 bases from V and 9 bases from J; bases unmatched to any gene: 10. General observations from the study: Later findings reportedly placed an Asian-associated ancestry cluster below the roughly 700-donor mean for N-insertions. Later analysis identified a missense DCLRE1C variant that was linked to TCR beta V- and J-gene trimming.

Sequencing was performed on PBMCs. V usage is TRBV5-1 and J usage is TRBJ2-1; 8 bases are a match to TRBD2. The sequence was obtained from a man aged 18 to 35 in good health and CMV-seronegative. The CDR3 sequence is CASSFGGGPEIEQFF. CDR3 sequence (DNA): TGCGCCAGCAGCTTCGGGGGGGGGCCGGAGATTGAGCAGTTCTTC.